This TCR beta chain was profiled in a study of T-cell memory formation after mild COVID-19. Across the whole study: For the most part, TCR clusters were specific to one donor. Study-wide findings and caveats: Day 15 to 85 contracting clones showed balanced CD4/CD8; day 15 to 37 expanders favored CD4+. Pre-infection memory showed some responding clones, and this suggested that cross-reactive memory joined.

The CDR3 runs to 18 residues. V lost 2 bases to trimming and J lost 5 bases, with 20 bases between them. Looked up from germline, CDR1 is KGHDR and CDR2 is SFDVKD. 5'RACE with constant-segment primers yielded barcoded, UMI-tagged TCR alpha and TCR beta cDNA libraries. Using its own MiXCR run on the 5' RACE reads, TCRdb lists one record per CDR3 protein. Of some 440,000 distinct CDR3 sequences in the sample, around 27% were seen once. In its sample, this clonotype was seen a few times. As yet, its antigen is unknown. The V and J genes are TRBV24-1 and TRBJ2-2; D not resolved. Input material: PBMCs or a T cell subset sorted from them (not recorded which). The receptor was isolated from an adult woman who had mild COVID-19 (a few samples of this study predate the infection). Cell type and time point are not known. The CDR3 here is CATSDSGRLRPRTGELFF. In DNA, the CDR3 is TGTGCCACCAGTGATTCGGGTCGATTGCGGCCAAGAACCGGGGAGCTGTTTTTT.